A single T cell receptor beta chain is shown here with its context. Its antigen is not known. TRB was amplified from 250 ng of peripheral blood genomic DNA per sample. These data originate in a study of T cell clusters in autoimmune cytopenias. Study-wide points: Exclusive TRB clusters were approximately 2.9-fold more numerous in healthy donors than in active autoimmune hepatitis.

This CDR3 is built from 16 residues. Germline V CDR1 and CDR2: PRHDT, FYEKMQ (reference sequence). TRB was amplified by touch-down multiplex PCR, primer pools A and B combined. TCRdb reprocessed the multiplex PCR reads, with one entry per CDR3 protein and no DNA. The data show approximately 11,000 distinct CDR3 sequences, and the top ten clones hold around 22%. This sample also appeared in a second study, on T cell repertoires in aging, cancer and after chemotherapy. That report adds: Six age groups, ranging from 30 or younger to 70 or older, included the donors. Over several months to years, re-sampled healthy donor repertoires clearly shared clones. The repertoire data cannot show anything about immunological memory following chemotherapy.

The sample consisted of peripheral blood. The clonotype was recovered from a human donor in good health. The rearrangement joins TRBV13 to TRBJ2-5; TCRdb lists TRBD1, though no DNA is available to test this call. The CDR3 region is CASRDSGSPGGETQYF.